The 7 T cell receptor beta chains below come from one sample, sequenced in a study of shared clonotypes between healthy human individuals. Selected positively for CCR7 and CD45RO-negative, naive CD8 cells excluded terminally differentiated effector memory CD45RA+ cells. Repertoires were generated with immunoSEQ multiplex PCR, while TCRdb's copy carries only in-frame clones and drops some. The sample carries about 2.1 million clones, 80% to 95% recorded once. The sequenced material came from naive CD8+ T cells from PBMCs. These receptors all come from a young man in good health. Some clones in this sample may be carry-over from other donors' samples.

The genes are TRBV7-3 and TRBJ2-7; D call uncertain. The V gene lost 1 base and the J gene lost 3 bases, with 7 bases spanning the gap. The CDR3 spans 13 residues. Per germline, CDR1 SGHTA and CDR2 FQGTGA. The DNA for the CDR3 is TGTGCCAGCAGCTTAAACGCCGGCTACGAGCAGTACTTC. It codes for CASSLNAGYEQYF.

J is TRBJ2-5 and V is TRBV7-8; 7 positions match TRBD1. Germline V gene lookup returns CDR1 SGHVS and CDR2 FQNEAQ. The ends lost 5 bases at V and 5 bases at J; junction bases unmatched: 11. CDR3 length equals 15 residues. The CDR3 bases are TGTGCCAGCAGCCAGGGGACAGCGATGACGGAGACCCAGTACTTC. Translating it yields CASSQGTAMTETQYF.

The CDR3 DNA follows: TGTGCCAGCAGCAAGACCTCACAGGGGAGGAACACTGAAGCTTTCTTT. Amino acid sequence: CASSKTSQGRNTEAFF. The chain carries TRBV7-2 and TRBJ1-1; the match to TRBD1 covers 7 bases. Trimming removed 5 bases from V and 1 base from J; junction bases left unmatched: 10. Germline V gene sequence: CDR1 SGHTA, CDR2 FQGNSA. This CDR3 has 16 residues.

This chain links TRBV28 with TRBJ2-1; weak D call: TRBD2 (6 bases). Germline values: CDR1 MDHEN, CDR2 SYDVKM. V shed 5 bases and J shed 0 bases, with 14 bases lying between them. The CDR3 totals 16 residues. CDR3 region: CASSTSSEISYNEQFF. CDR3 in DNA: TGTGCCAGCAGTACCTCTAGCGAGATCTCCTACAATGAGCAGTTCTTC.

The J gene is TRBJ2-4, the V gene TRBV6-5, with 9 bases aligning to TRBD1. The CDR3 loop spans 14 amino acids. Losses at the gene ends were 7 bases for V and 5 bases for J; bases not matched to a gene: 6. Germline CDR1 and CDR2: MNHEY and SVGAGI. The CDR3 region has the DNA TGTGCCAGCAACCCGGGACAGGGAGAAAACATTCAGTACTTC. Translated: CASNPGQGENIQYF.

This clone was seen just once. This chain joins TRBV28 and TRBJ2-4; D may correspond to TRBD1 or TRBD2 (5 bases each). Trimming took 5 bases from V and 0 from J, leaving 14 bases between them. This CDR3 region has 16 residues. The V gene's germline CDR1 is MDHEN and CDR2 SYDVKM. CDR3 region: CASSPGPQEAKNIQYF. CDR3 DNA: TGTGCCAGCAGTCCGGGACCTCAGGAAGCCAAAAACATTCAGTACTTC.

There are a few counts of this clone. DNA for the CDR3: TGTGCCAGTAGTATTGGCAGTCCCGTTGAAGCTTTCTTT. This codes for CASSIGSPVEAFF. This rearrangement joins TRBV19 to TRBJ1-1; D is unclear. V was shortened by 3 bases and J by 7 bases, with 12 bases between the two germline ends. The CDR3 is 13 amino acids. Germline V gene lookup returns CDR1 LNHDA and CDR2 SQIVND (reference sequence).